This entry lists 31 T cell receptor beta chains sequenced from one sample in a study of CD8+ T cells in alopecia areata. Sequencing templates came from extracted RNA that was reverse transcribed into cDNA. The method was immunoSEQ multiplex PCR; TCRdb's version includes in-frame clones alone and lacks a portion of them. The repertoire consists of about 98,000 clones, with over 40% occurring once and the leading ten covering 0.7% to 0.95%. What was sequenced was CD4+ T cells sorted from blood. The receptor source for this set is a human donor with alopecia areata.

V is TRBV5-1 and J is TRBJ2-5; tentatively, D is TRBD1 (6 bases). Germline V CDR1 and CDR2: SGHRS, YFSETQ. The CDR3 length is 15 residues. Trimming left V 0 bases short and J 2 bases short, with 11 bases between. CDR3 coding DNA: TGCGCCAGCAGCTTGGCCGGGGACACTCAAGAGACCCAGTACTTC. Translating gives CASSLAGDTQETQYF.

This chain connects TRBV4-1 to TRBJ2-7, with unresolved D. Germline CDR1 and CDR2: MGHRA and YSYEKL. With 4 bases removed from V and 3 bases from J, the gap between germline ends came to 4 bases. The CDR3 loop spans 11 amino acids. The CDR3 bases are TGCGCCAGCAGCCCAGACTACGAGCAGTACTTC. Amino acids: CASSPDYEQYF.

The CDR3 nucleotides are TGCAGCGTTGAAAAAGCCGGGGGGGATGAGCAGTTCTTC. Its protein product is CSVEKAGGDEQFF. This sequence joins TRBV29-1 and TRBJ2-1; 8 bases agree with TRBD2. The CDR3 extends over 13 amino acids. J gave up 8 bases and V 2 bases, and 5 bases lay outside the gene matches. The germline V gene encodes CDR1 SQVTM and CDR2 ANQGSEA.

The chain links TRBV30 to TRBJ1-6; D call uncertain. The CDR3 has 16 amino acids. CDR1 is GTSNPN and CDR2 is SVGIG in the germline V gene (reference sequence). The V end lost 5 bases, the J end lost 7 bases, and 21 bases lay between the germline ends. CDR3: CAWGPPRTGNNSPLHF. The CDR3 bases are TGTGCCTGGGGACCTCCGAGGACCGGGAACAATTCACCCCTCCACTTT.

The CDR3 region has the DNA TGTGCCAGCAGCCGTGGGGGGGACGTGTATGAAGCTTTCTTT. Translated: CASSRGGDVYEAFF. The V gene is TRBV9, the J gene TRBJ1-1; a possible D gene is TRBD1 (5 bases). Germline V lookup: CDR1 SGDLS, CDR2 YYNGEE. The length of the CDR3 is 14 residues. The ends were cut back, 4 bases at V and 7 bases at J, with 17 bases in the middle.

In its sample, this clone was seen a few times. The genes are TRBV7-2 and TRBJ1-2, with D hard to call. The V end lost 2 bases, the J end lost 0 bases, and 10 bases lay between the germline ends. This CDR3 has 15 amino acids. Germline loops: CDR1 SGHTA, CDR2 FQGNSA. CDR3 protein: CASSLNADANYGYTF. The CDR3 region has the DNA TGTGCCAGCAGCTTAAACGCAGACGCTAACTATGGCTACACCTTC.

Here the CDR3 DNA reads TGTGCCTGGAGTGTTGGACTAGCGGGAGTCGATGAGCAGTTCTTC. Translation gives CAWSVGLAGVDEQFF. The chain recombines TRBV30 with TRBJ2-1; 13 bases map to TRBD2. The CDR3 is 15 residues long. V shed 0 bases and J 8 bases; nucleotides not matched to a gene: 4. Germline V gene sequence: CDR1 GTSNPN, CDR2 SVGIG (reference sequence).

The chain is built from TRBV29-1 and TRBJ1-2; D is uncertain. V was clipped by 7 bases and J by 4 bases, with 13 bases between them. CDR3 length: 12 amino acids. Germline V gene sequence: CDR1 SQVTM, CDR2 ANQGSEA. The CDR3 is CSAILGGYGYTF. In nucleotides, the CDR3 is TGCAGCGCAATCCTCGGTGGCTATGGCTACACCTTC.

The V and J genes are TRBV7-8 and TRBJ1-5; 11 bases fit TRBD1. Germline assignment: CDR1 SGHVS and CDR2 FQNEAQ. This CDR3 comprises 14 residues. The junction had 4 bases not matched to a gene; V was cut back by 3 bases and J by 9 bases. The CDR3 DNA is TGTGCCAGCAGCTTGGACAGGGGGCGTCGGCCCCAGCATTTT. Amino acid sequence: CASSLDRGRRPQHF.

This chain uses TRBV7-8 with TRBJ2-1; D might be TRBD2 (6 bases). Germline CDR1 is SGHVS and CDR2 is FQNEAQ. The CDR3 totals 14 residues. V was pared by 5 bases and J by 8 bases, with 16 bases between. The CDR3 DNA is TGTGCCAGCAGCCCCTCGTGGGGGAGGTATGAGCAGTTCTTC. Protein: CASSPSWGRYEQFF.

This sequence joins TRBV29-1 and TRBJ1-6; weak D call: TRBD1 (6 bases). This CDR3 contains 13 residues. V was clipped by 3 bases and J by 9 bases, with 12 bases between them. Per germline, CDR1 SQVTM and CDR2 ANQGSEA. The CDR3 spells CSVEEAQGSPLHF. CDR3 nucleotide sequence: TGCAGCGTTGAGGAAGCACAGGGTTCACCCCTCCACTTT.

This chain joins TRBV7-2 and TRBJ2-7, with D perhaps given as TRBD1 or TRBD2 (6 bases each). Trimming removed 1 base from V and 2 bases from J, with 12 bases in between. CDR1 is SGHTA and CDR2 is FQGNSA in the germline V gene. This CDR3 comprises 15 residues. This CDR3 reads CASSLVRGRAYEQYF. The DNA of the CDR3 is TGTGCCAGCAGCTTAGTTCGGGGGCGAGCCTACGAGCAGTACTTC. Full variable domain (missing parts from reference TRBV7-2 and TRBJ2-7): GAGVSQSPSNKVTEKGKDVELRCDPISGHTALYWYRQSLGQGLEFLIYFQGNSAPDKSGLPSDRFSAERTGGSVSTLTIQRTQQEDSAVYLCASSLVRGRAYEQYFGPGTRLTVT.

The rearrangement joins TRBV6-6 to TRBJ2-4; D is uncertain. Germline V lookup: CDR1 MNHNY, CDR2 SVGAGI (reference sequence). V lost 8 bases to trimming and J lost 5 bases, with 7 bases between them. The CDR3 runs to 11 residues. In nucleotides, the CDR3 is TGTGCCAGCGCTAGAGAAAACATTCAGTACTTC. It yields the protein CASARENIQYF.

The chain couples TRBV4-1 to TRBJ2-3; D might be TRBD2 (7 bases). Germline V gene sequence: CDR1 MGHRA, CDR2 YSYEKL. The germline V and J ends were trimmed by 5 bases and 4 bases, with 25 bases remaining between them. The CDR3 totals 18 residues. Here the CDR3 reads CASSATRVRGPRADTQYF. For the CDR3, the DNA is TGCGCCAGCAGCGCCACCCGGGTGCGGGGGCCCCGGGCAGATACGCAGTATTTT.

This clone was picked up one time. The rearrangement uses TRBV30 and TRBJ2-4; perhaps TRBD2 as D (6 bases). This CDR3 has 13 amino acids. V was shortened by 3 bases and J by 6 bases, with 12 bases between the two germline ends. Germline V gene data show CDR1 as GTSNPN and CDR2 as SVGIG (reference sequence). The DNA of the CDR3 is TGTGCCTGGAGCGGGACTCCGCCAAACATTCAGTACTTC. Translation: CAWSGTPPNIQYF.

This clone turned up a few times. V gene TRBV29-1 combines with J gene TRBJ2-2, with 11 bases matching TRBD2. Trimming removed 5 bases from V and 5 bases from J; junction bases left unmatched: 13. CDR3 length: 17 residues. Germline CDR1 SQVTM, CDR2 ANQGSEA. The CDR3 reads CSVSVVAGGPGTGELFF. In DNA form, the CDR3 reads TGCAGCGTTTCCGTTGTAGCGGGAGGGCCGGGGACCGGGGAGCTGTTTTTT.

This clone turned up a few times. V and J are TRBV2 and TRBJ2-3, with D perhaps matching TRBD2 (6 bases). V lost 8 bases to trimming and J lost 0 bases, with 12 bases between them. Germline CDR1 SNHLY, CDR2 FYNNEI. The CDR3 length is 14 residues. The CDR3 region has the DNA TGTGCCAGCGGGCGACTAGTTAGCACAGATACGCAGTATTTT. It translates to CASGRLVSTDTQYF.

The CDR3 region is CACDGGSGLGYTF. The CDR3 coding sequence is TGTGCCTGTGACGGCGGGTCGGGGCTCGGCTACACCTTC. The rearrangement joins TRBV30 to TRBJ1-2; maybe TRBD1 (5 bases). V lost 6 bases and J lost 8, with 19 bases in between. This CDR3 spans 13 amino acids. The V gene's germline CDR1 is GTSNPN and CDR2 SVGIG (reference sequence).

CDR3 sequence reads: CAWSPYNEQFF. CDR3 DNA sequence: TGTGCCTGGAGTCCCTACAATGAGCAGTTCTTC. This sequence joins TRBV30 and TRBJ2-1, with D unresolved. V lost 2 bases and J lost 2, with 1 base in between. The CDR3 runs 11 residues. Germline assignment: CDR1 GTSNPN and CDR2 SVGIG (reference sequence).

CDR3 in DNA: TGTGCCAGCTCACGAAACGTGGGACAGGGGAACACTGAAGCTTTCTTT. This codes for CASSRNVGQGNTEAFF. V gene TRBV18 combines with J gene TRBJ1-1; 9 positions agree with TRBD1. This CDR3 is built from 16 residues. V lost 4 bases and J lost 1; bases outside the gene matches: 7. CDR1 is KGHSH, CDR2 LQKENI, per germline.

The rearrangement joins TRBV5-1 to TRBJ2-2; the D gene could be TRBD1 or TRBD2 (5 bases each). Trimming shortened V by 0 bases and J by 4 bases, and 7 bases separated the two germline ends. Germline CDR1 reads SGHRS; CDR2 reads YFSETQ. CDR3 length: 14 amino acids. The CDR3, as DNA: TGCGCCAGCAGCTTGGAGGGGAGCACCGGGGAGCTGTTTTTT. Protein: CASSLEGSTGELFF.

This clone was detected a few times. The chain couples TRBV5-1 to TRBJ2-5; D unclear. V was pared by 2 bases and J by 2 bases, with 7 bases between. This CDR3 comprises 13 residues. Germline values: CDR1 SGHRS, CDR2 YFSETQ. The CDR3 region has the DNA TGCGCCAGCAGCTTAAGGCAACAAGAGACCCAGTACTTC. Translation: CASSLRQQETQYF.

This clone was seen only a few times. The chain recombines TRBV29-1 with TRBJ1-1; perhaps TRBD1 as D (5 bases). The CDR3 is 12 residues long. Germline V gene sequence: CDR1 SQVTM, CDR2 ANQGSEA. V lost 6 bases, J lost 1 base, and 9 bases lay in between. CDR3 DNA sequence: TGCAGCGTCGACCAGGGGAACACTGAAGCTTTCTTT. Its protein is CSVDQGNTEAFF. The complete variable domain, with remaining parts taken from reference TRBV29-1 and TRBJ1-1, reads SAVISQKPSRDICQRGTSLTIQCQVDSQVTMMFWYRQQPGQSLTLIATANQGSEATYESGFVIDKFPISRPNLTFSTLTVSNMSPEDSSIYLCSVDQGNTEAFFGQGTRLTVV.

The chain has TRBV4-2 and TRBJ2-1, with D maybe TRBD1 (5 bases). Germline V CDR1 and CDR2: LGHNA, YNFKEQ. Trimming cost V 0 bases and J 14 bases, with 14 bases left between them. This CDR3 contains 13 residues. CDR3 DNA: TGTGCCAGCAGCCAAGATTTGGGAAGGGGCGAGTTCTTC. Its protein is CASSQDLGRGEFF.

This clone was seen a handful of times. V and J are TRBV14 and TRBJ1-1; a possible D gene is TRBD1 (5 bases). The CDR3 runs 11 residues. V dropped 6 bases and J dropped 7 bases, with 9 bases sitting between them. Per the germline V gene, CDR1 is SGHDN and CDR2 is FVKESK. CDR3 nucleotide sequence: TGTGCCAGCAGTATGGGGGGTGAAGCTTTCTTT. It encodes CASSMGGEAFF.

This clone has just a few counts. The V and J genes are TRBV29-1 and TRBJ2-1; 10 positions agree with TRBD2. The CDR3 consists of 14 residues. The germline V gene encodes CDR1 SQVTM and CDR2 ANQGSEA. Trimming at V came to 5 bases and at J to 5 bases, leaving 6 bases not matched to a gene. CDR3 DNA sequence: TGCAGCGTTAATAGCGGGAGGTCGAACAATGAGCAGTTCTTC. It codes for CSVNSGRSNNEQFF.

The chain has TRBV7-9 and TRBJ1-1; D unresolved. The V gene lost 0 bases and the J gene lost 5 bases, with 7 bases spanning the gap. This CDR3 is built from 13 residues. Germline CDR1 and CDR2: SEHNR and FQNEAQ (reference sequence). The CDR3 loop is CASSLATGTEAFF. The CDR3, as DNA: TGTGCCAGCAGCTTAGCAACTGGGACTGAAGCTTTCTTT. The entire variable domain, with the rest obtained from reference TRBV7-9 and TRBJ1-1, is as follows: DTGVSQNPRHKITKRGQNVTFRCDPISEHNRLYWYRQTLGQGPEFLTYFQNEAQLEKSRLLSDRFSAERPKGSFSTLEIQRTEQGDSAMYLCASSLATGTEAFFGQGTRLTVV.

This clone was found many times. DNA of the CDR3: TGTGCCAGCAGCCGGGACGGAAACCCTCAAGAGACCCAGTACTTC. This sequence encodes CASSRDGNPQETQYF. This chain connects TRBV7-9 to TRBJ2-5, with D possibly being TRBD1 or TRBD2 (5 bases each). The CDR3 sequence is 15 residues long. Trimming removed 5 bases from V and 2 bases from J, with 15 bases in between. Germline-derived CDR1 and CDR2 are SEHNR and FQNEAQ (reference sequence).

The V gene is TRBV29-1, the J gene TRBJ2-5; D is unclear. CDR3 length: 12 amino acids. Trimming cost V 4 bases and J 1 base, with 7 bases left between them. CDR1 SQVTM and CDR2 ANQGSEA come from the germline V gene. The CDR3 DNA follows: TGCAGCGTTGGTCCAGTCCAAGAGACCCAGTACTTC. This codes for CSVGPVQETQYF.

This clone was seen a handful of times. This chain connects TRBV29-1 to TRBJ2-5, with D tentatively TRBD1 or TRBD2 (6 bases each). The length of the CDR3 is 12 residues. V shed 7 bases and J shed 5 bases, with 14 bases lying between them. The germline V gene encodes CDR1 SQVTM and CDR2 ANQGSEA. This CDR3 reads CSDRGQGETQYF. The CDR3 nucleotides read TGCAGCGATCGGGGGCAGGGGGAGACCCAGTACTTC. The whole variable domain, remainder taken from reference TRBV29-1 and TRBJ2-5, is SAVISQKPSRDICQRGTSLTIQCQVDSQVTMMFWYRQQPGQSLTLIATANQGSEATYESGFVIDKFPISRPNLTFSTLTVSNMSPEDSSIYLCSDRGQGETQYFGPGTRLLVL.

The J gene is TRBJ2-2, the V gene TRBV2; no clear D. CDR3 length equals 14 residues. Germline V gene lookup returns CDR1 SNHLY and CDR2 FYNNEI. V shed 3 bases and J shed 0 bases, with 5 bases lying between them. CDR3 sequence: CASSDNTNTGELFF. In DNA form, the CDR3 reads TGTGCCAGCAGTGACAATACGAACACCGGGGAGCTGTTTTTT.